This is a list of T cell receptor beta chains from one sample in a study of cytomegalovirus exposure and HLA in healthy donors. Sequenced by immunoSEQ multiplex PCR; TCRdb stores in-frame clones only, minus some. The table lists roughly 120,000 clones, about 78% of them singletons. Input material: PBMCs. These receptors were collected from a middle-aged woman in good health and CMV-seropositive. CDR3s include the opening cysteine and the closing phenylalanine or tryptophan. The order of the fields is V gene, CDR3 length, clone size, J gene, D gene, CDR3 protein, CDR3 DNA. D genes are given only for firm matches. Expanded clones are given a class, and other clones once, few, many or no size at all.

TRBV5-1	15	NA	TRBJ2-3	TRBD2	CASSPGGDSTDTQYF	TGCGCCAGCAGCCCGGGGGGGGATAGCACAGATACGCAGTATTTT
TRBV7-9	15	NA	TRBJ2-1	TRBD1	CASSHPGTAYNEQFF	TGTGCCAGCAGTCATCCCGGGACAGCCTACAATGAGCAGTTCTTC
TRBV19	13	once	TRBJ2-7	NA	CASSIDSSYEQYF	TGTGCCAGTAGTATCGACAGTTCCTACGAGCAGTACTTC
TRBV6-1	11	NA	TRBJ1-6	NA	CASSEQSPLHF	TGTGCCAGCAGTGAGCAGTCACCCCTCCACTTT
TRBV7-3	14	NA	TRBJ1-2	TRBD1	CASSPGQGDYGYTF	TGTGCCAGCAGCCCCGGACAGGGCGACTATGGCTACACCTTC
TRBV6-1	15	NA	TRBJ1-2	TRBD1	CASRNNPQGVVRYTF	TGTGCCAGCAGGAATAATCCACAGGGGGTCGTTCGCTACACCTTC
TRBV6-5	15	few	TRBJ1-5	NA	CASSLAGTHNQPQHF	TGTGCCAGCAGTCTCGCCGGGACTCACAATCAGCCCCAGCATTTT
TRBV28	13	NA	TRBJ1-4	TRBD1	CASLGQGYEKLFF	TGTGCCAGCTTGGGACAGGGTTATGAAAAACTGTTTTTT
TRBV19	14	NA	TRBJ1-1	NA	CASSQSYTYTEAFF	TGTGCCAGTAGTCAAAGCTATACCTACACTGAAGCTTTCTTT
TRBV27	15	NA	TRBJ2-7	NA	CASSLDGARTYEQYF	TGTGCCAGCAGTTTAGACGGCGCTAGGACCTACGAGCAGTACTTC